The 27 T cell receptor beta chains given below trace back to one sample, sequenced in a study of cytomegalovirus exposure and HLA in healthy donors. Use of 60 Vbeta and 13 Jbeta primers characterized the PCR. Measured with immunoSEQ multiplex PCR; TCRdb has only the in-frame clones, and not every one. The profile shows some 200,000 clones, 83% of them singletons. The sample was PBMCs. These receptors all stem from a girl aged 10-17 years in good health and CMV-seronegative.

The J gene is TRBJ1-2, the V gene TRBV4-3; a possible D gene is TRBD1 (6 bases). V gave up 4 bases and J gave up 0 bases, with 12 bases separating them. The CDR3 runs 15 residues. The germline V gene encodes CDR1 LGHNA and CDR2 YSLEER. The CDR3 loop reads CASSPRQATNYGYTF. DNA of the CDR3: TGCGCCAGCAGCCCGCGACAGGCCACTAACTATGGCTACACCTTC.

This clone was observed a handful of times. The V gene is TRBV6-1, the J gene TRBJ1-1; D not resolved. V dropped 2 bases and J dropped 7 bases, with 11 bases sitting between them. This CDR3 is built from 13 residues. CDR1 is MNHNS and CDR2 is SASEGT in the germline V gene. The CDR3 bases are TGTGCCAGCAGTGAAACAGAAAAACGTGAAGCTTTCTTT. Translating it yields CASSETEKREAFF.

The chain employs TRBV28 and TRBJ1-4; no firm D call. Germline V lookup: CDR1 MDHEN, CDR2 SYDVKM. Between the trimmed V and J ends, which lost 3 bases and 8 bases, there was a span of 13 bases. CDR3 length: 14 amino acids. In nucleotides, the CDR3 is TGTGCCAGCAGTTTTGGGAGGGCTCCGGAAAAACTGTTTTTT. Translating gives CASSFGRAPEKLFF.

The chain recombines TRBV27 with TRBJ1-2; D possibly corresponds to TRBD1 (6 bases). The germline gives CDR1 MNHEY, CDR2 SMNVEV (reference sequence). The CDR3 contains 16 residues. V lost 5 bases, J lost 4 bases, and 20 bases lay in between. CDR3 sequence: CASSPKWGGGAYGYTF. DNA for the CDR3: TGTGCCAGCAGTCCCAAGTGGGGAGGGGGGGCCTATGGCTACACCTTC.

The gene calls are TRBV30 and TRBJ1-4; a possible D gene is TRBD1 (5 bases). V lost 0 bases and J lost 3, with 17 bases in between. This CDR3 contains 17 residues. The germline gives CDR1 GTSNPN, CDR2 SVGIG (reference sequence). CDR3 loop: CAWSVGVGAIANEKLFF. For the CDR3, the DNA is TGTGCCTGGAGTGTTGGAGTAGGGGCGATTGCTAATGAAAAACTGTTTTTT.

The chain uses TRBV5-6 and TRBJ2-5; TRBD2 agrees at 8 bases. In germline, CDR1 is SGHDT, CDR2 YYEEEE. V was pared by 0 bases and J by 6 bases, with 7 bases of the junction left unmatched. The CDR3 runs 15 residues. The DNA of the CDR3 is TGTGCCAGCAGCTTGGCCGCGGGGGGAAGTAAGACCCAGTACTTC. Residues: CASSLAAGGSKTQYF.

V gene TRBV5-1 combines with J gene TRBJ2-7, with TRBD2 matching over 8 bases. J was trimmed by 7 bases and V by 7 bases; bases with no gene match: 22. Germline assignment: CDR1 SGHRS and CDR2 YFSETQ. The length of the CDR3 is 17 residues. The CDR3 DNA reads as TGCGCCAGCCCGGGGAGCCGACCGGGACTAGGATCGAGAGAGCAGTACTTC. Translated, it gives CASPGSRPGLGSREQYF.

The CDR3 here is CASSLATGGHVRETQYF. DNA for the CDR3: TGTGCCAGCAGCTTAGCGACGGGGGGGCATGTACGAGAGACCCAGTACTTC. V usage is TRBV7-9 and J usage is TRBJ2-5; 8 bases are shared with TRBD2. There are 17 residues in the CDR3. Germline assignment: CDR1 SEHNR and CDR2 FQNEAQ (reference sequence). The V segment lost 0 bases and the J segment 4 bases; nucleotides outside the gene matches: 10.

This chain connects TRBV28 to TRBJ2-1, with D possibly TRBD1 on 7 matching bases. Germline CDR1 reads MDHEN; CDR2 reads SYDVKM. The CDR3 runs to 18 residues. V shed 5 bases and J shed 0 bases, with 20 bases lying between them. The DNA for the CDR3 is TGTGCCAGCAGTGACAGGGTGGTTCGGGAGACCTCCTACAATGAGCAGTTCTTC. This translates into CASSDRVVRETSYNEQFF. The full variable domain, with the rest looked up from reference TRBV28 and TRBJ2-1, is DVKVTQSSRYLVKRTGEKVFLECVQDMDHENMFWYRQDPGLGLRLIYFSYDVKMKEKGDIPEGYSVSREKKERFSLILESASTNQTSMYLCASSDRVVRETSYNEQFFGPGTRLTVL.

This clone was recorded only once. The rearrangement joins TRBV10-3 to TRBJ1-6; 7 bases agree with TRBD1. V lost 4 bases, J lost 5 bases, and 5 bases stayed unmatched. This CDR3 has 15 amino acids. From germline, CDR1 is ENHRY and CDR2 SYGVKD. The CDR3 nucleotides are TGTGCCATCAGTGCTGACAGGGCCGATAATTCACCCCTCCACTTT. Encoded protein: CAISADRADNSPLHF.

This chain links TRBV7-8 with TRBJ1-5, with a weak D call TRBD1 (6 bases). The CDR3 consists of 16 residues. The germline V gene encodes CDR1 SGHVS and CDR2 FQNEAQ. V lost 2 bases and J 9 bases, leaving 20 bases between the germline ends. The CDR3 spells CASSLSFGDRRRPQHF. The CDR3 DNA sequence: TGTGCCAGCAGCTTAAGTTTTGGAGACAGGAGGCGGCCCCAGCATTTT.

V and J are TRBV6-5 and TRBJ2-1; 8 nucleotides align to TRBD2. Germline V gives CDR1 MNHEY, CDR2 SVGAGI. J lost 8 bases, V lost 2 bases, and 8 bases had no gene match. The CDR3 is made up of 15 amino acids. The CDR3 bases are TGTGCCAGCAGTTACCGGGGGGGGGAAGCGTATGAGCAGTTCTTC. Amino acid sequence: CASSYRGGEAYEQFF.

This chain joins TRBV6-1 and TRBJ2-5; the match to TRBD1 covers 11 bases. The J call is in doubt because the DNA end fits TRBJ2-7 better. CDR1 is MNHNS and CDR2 is SASEGT in the germline V gene. The CDR3 has 15 residues. CDR3 sequence reads: CASGDRGVGSYEQYF. The CDR3 nucleotides are TGTGCCAGCGGGGACAGGGGGGTGGGGTCCTACGAGCAGTACTTC.

The CDR3 loop is CAISERVSYEQYF. CDR3 sequence (DNA): TGTGCCATCAGTGAACGGGTCAGCTACGAGCAGTACTTC. This chain joins TRBV10-3 and TRBJ2-7; unclear D gene. This CDR3 has 13 amino acids. Germline values: CDR1 ENHRY, CDR2 SYGVKD. Deletions cut 3 bases from V and 3 bases from J, with 9 bases between.

The chain combines TRBV18 with TRBJ2-1, with TRBD1 identical over 7 bases. V lost 0 bases to trimming and J lost 4 bases; unmatched junction nucleotides: 6. This CDR3 is 16 amino acids long. Germline CDR1 and CDR2: KGHSH and LQKENI. The CDR3 sequence is CASSPPGTETYNEQFF. The CDR3, as DNA: TGTGCCAGCTCACCACCGGGGACAGAAACTTACAATGAGCAGTTCTTC. The full variable domain, completed using reference TRBV18 and TRBJ2-1, is NAGVMQNPRHLVRRRGQEARLRCSPMKGHSHVYWYRQLPEEGLKFMVYLQKENIIDESGMPKERFSAEFPKEGPSILRIQQVVRGDSAAYFCASSPPGTETYNEQFFGPGTRLTVL.

This clone appeared a single time. This chain uses TRBV19 with TRBJ2-7; 8 nucleotides agree with TRBD1. Per germline, CDR1 LNHDA and CDR2 SQIVND (reference sequence). Trimming removed 2 bases from V and 3 bases from J; junction bases left unmatched: 9. The CDR3 is made up of 16 amino acids. The CDR3 DNA reads as TGTGCCAGTAGTATAAGGGCCGCCGACAGGGGCTACGAGCAGTACTTC. It is translated as CASSIRAADRGYEQYF. Supplemented by reference TRBV19 and TRBJ2-7, the full variable domain reads DGGITQSPKYLFRKEGQNVTLSCEQNLNHDAMYWYRQDPGQGLRLIYYSQIVNDFQKGDIAEGYSVSREKKESFPLTVTSAQKNPTAFYLCASSIRAADRGYEQYFGPGTRLTVT.

The CDR3 bases are TGTGCCAGCTCAAATGCGGATCAAGAGACCCAGTACTTC. Residues: CASSNADQETQYF. V gene TRBV7-9 combines with J gene TRBJ2-5; D not certain. The germline V gene has CDR1 SEHNR and CDR2 FQNEAQ (reference sequence). V lost 8 bases to trimming and J lost 2 bases, with 12 bases between them. CDR3 length: 13 amino acids.

V usage is TRBV4-3 and J usage is TRBJ1-5; 7 nucleotides line up with TRBD1. The CDR3 spans 15 residues. The germline V gene has CDR1 LGHNA and CDR2 YSLEER. Trimming took 3 bases from V and 5 from J; bases not matched to a gene: 7. The CDR3 protein is CASSHTGQPYQPQHF. The CDR3 DNA reads TGCGCCAGCAGCCACACGGGACAGCCCTATCAGCCCCAGCATTTT.

This clone was recorded only once. The rearrangement uses TRBV19 and TRBJ2-2; 8 bases match TRBD1. The CDR3 contains 15 residues. Looked up from germline, CDR1 is LNHDA and CDR2 is SQIVND (reference sequence). Losses at the gene ends were 5 bases for V and 6 bases for J; bases not matched to a gene: 8. The CDR3 reads CASSGDRGGSGELFF. The CDR3 DNA reads as TGTGCCAGTAGTGGCGACAGGGGTGGGTCCGGGGAGCTGTTTTTT.

The gene calls are TRBV28 and TRBJ2-7; D is undetermined. Germline CDR1 is MDHEN and CDR2 is SYDVKM. The CDR3 extends over 15 amino acids. V lost 2 bases, J lost 2 bases, and 13 bases lay in between. Here the CDR3 reads CASSLSTRLAYEQYF. As DNA, the CDR3 is TGTGCCAGCAGTTTAAGTACCCGACTCGCCTACGAGCAGTACTTC. Using reference TRBV28 and TRBJ2-7 for the parts outside the CDR3, the full variable domain is DVKVTQSSRYLVKRTGEKVFLECVQDMDHENMFWYRQDPGLGLRLIYFSYDVKMKEKGDIPEGYSVSREKKERFSLILESASTNQTSMYLCASSLSTRLAYEQYFGPGTRLTVT.

In DNA, the CDR3 is TGTGCCAGCAGCCCTAGCGGGAGACCCTACAATGAGCAGTTCTTC. Translation: CASSPSGRPYNEQFF. The chain links TRBV14 to TRBJ2-1, with 10 bases that match TRBD2. The V gene's germline CDR1 is SGHDN and CDR2 FVKESK. This CDR3 region has 15 residues. After removal of 4 bases from V and 2 bases from J, the junction contained 2 bases not matched to a gene.

The CDR3 nucleotides read TGCGCCAGCAGCCAAGAGCGACAGGGGGGGATGAACACTGAAGCTTTCTTT. Protein product: CASSQERQGGMNTEAFF. The chain carries TRBV4-3 and TRBJ1-1; 9 bases line up with TRBD1. With 0 bases clipped from V and 0 bases from J, the junction kept 5 bases outside the gene matches. The CDR3 sequence is 17 residues long. Per the germline V gene, CDR1 is LGHNA and CDR2 is YSLEER.

V gene TRBV9 combines with J gene TRBJ2-7; D gene ambiguous. This CDR3 region has 15 residues. In germline, CDR1 is SGDLS, CDR2 YYNGEE. The ends were cut back, 2 bases at V and 3 bases at J, with 15 bases in the middle. For the CDR3, the DNA is TGTGCCAGCAGCGTGTCCACAACTACGGACTACGAGCAGTACTTC. Residues: CASSVSTTTDYEQYF. Supplemented by reference TRBV9 and TRBJ2-7, the full variable domain reads DSGVTQTPKHLITATGQRVTLRCSPRSGDLSVYWYQQSLDQGLQFLIQYYNGEERAKGNILERFSAQQFPDLHSELNLSSLELGDSALYFCASSVSTTTDYEQYFGPGTRLTVT.

V and J are TRBV28 and TRBJ2-4, with D uncertain. This CDR3 is 16 amino acids long. From germline, CDR1 is MDHEN and CDR2 SYDVKM. The V gene lost 1 base and the J gene lost 2 bases, with 12 bases spanning the gap. The CDR3 DNA follows: TGTGCCAGCAGTTTATCCAGCCTGAGGACCAAAAACATTCAGTACTTC. The encoded protein is CASSLSSLRTKNIQYF.

The J gene is TRBJ2-5, the V gene TRBV5-1; D is unclear. Germline CDR1 reads SGHRS; CDR2 reads YFSETQ. CDR3 size: 14 residues. The germline V and J ends were trimmed by 0 bases and 1 base, with 7 bases remaining between them. CDR3 protein: CASSLGTAQETQYF. CDR3 bases: TGCGCCAGCAGCTTGGGTACAGCCCAAGAGACCCAGTACTTC.

The gene calls are TRBV6-5 and TRBJ1-4; 9 positions match TRBD1. The CDR3 is 14 residues long. The V and J ends lost 2 bases and 6 bases, in that order; junction bases with no gene match: 1. From germline, CDR1 is MNHEY and CDR2 SVGAGI. As DNA, the CDR3 is TGTGCCAGCAGTTACGGGACAGGGTATGAAAAACTGTTTTTT. It encodes CASSYGTGYEKLFF.

In this sample, this clone turned up a few times. This chain connects TRBV6-5 to TRBJ1-1; TRBD1 matches at 7 bases. Germline CDR1 MNHEY, CDR2 SVGAGI. V dropped 2 bases and J dropped 8; count of bases not matched to a gene: 5. The CDR3 runs to 13 residues. CDR3 coding DNA: TGTGCCAGCAGTTACCCATTGACAGGGGAAGCTTTCTTT. Translation: CASSYPLTGEAFF.